These T cell receptor beta chains were read from a single sample in a study of control samples from healthy donors and cancer patients. TCRdb keeps only in-frame clones here, not all; method: immunoSEQ multiplex PCR. The table records 200,000 to 250,000 clones, around 94% of them present only once. The material sequenced was blood. The receptors shown here come from a man over 45 in good health. The CDR3 runs from the conserved cysteine through the conserved F or W. D genes are given only for firm matches. Where a row states a size, it is once, few, many or the class of an expanded clone; other rows omit it.

v_call: TRBV5-1
j_call: TRBJ2-2
d_call: NA
clone_size: NA
cdr3_nt: TGCGCCAGCAGCGAGGGGCTTAACACCGGGGAGCTGTTTTTT
cdr3_aa: CASSEGLNTGELFF

v_call: TRBV27
j_call: TRBJ1-6
d_call: NA
clone_size: NA
cdr3_nt: TGTGCCAGCAGTTTATTGGGCGCGTCAAGTAATTCACCCCTCCACTTT
cdr3_aa: CASSLLGASSNSPLHF

v_call: TRBV9
j_call: TRBJ1-4
d_call: NA
clone_size: NA
cdr3_nt: TGTGCCAGCAGCGTAGACGGAGGGCGTCATGAAAAACTGTTTTTT
cdr3_aa: CASSVDGGRHEKLFF

v_call: TRBV5-1
j_call: TRBJ1-6
d_call: NA
clone_size: once
cdr3_nt: TGCGCCAGCAGCACAGGGAATGCACCCCTCCACTTT
cdr3_aa: CASSTGNAPLHF

v_call: TRBV3-1/TRBV3-2
j_call: TRBJ1-2
d_call: TRBD1
clone_size: NA
cdr3_nt: TGTGCCAGCAGCCCACAGGGGGTGAACTATGGCTACACCTTC
cdr3_aa: CASSPQGVNYGYTF

v_call: TRBV3-1/TRBV3-2
j_call: TRBJ1-4
d_call: NA
clone_size: NA
cdr3_nt: TGTGCCAGCTCCCGCAGGGGAGAGGAAAAACTGTTTTTT
cdr3_aa: CASSRRGEEKLFF

v_call: TRBV7-3
j_call: TRBJ2-2
d_call: NA
clone_size: NA
cdr3_nt: TGTGCCAGCCAACGGGGGAAAGGAGGGGAGCTGTTTTTT
cdr3_aa: CASQRGKGGELFF

v_call: TRBV19
j_call: TRBJ1-5
d_call: NA
clone_size: NA
cdr3_nt: TGTGCCAGTAGTATACAGGGAGGTCAGCCCCAGCATTTT
cdr3_aa: CASSIQGGQPQHF

v_call: TRBV2
j_call: TRBJ2-7
d_call: NA
clone_size: NA
cdr3_nt: TGTGCCAGCAGTGTGAACGGCTACGAGCAGTACTTC
cdr3_aa: CASSVNGYEQYF

v_call: TRBV20-1
j_call: TRBJ1-2
d_call: NA
clone_size: NA
cdr3_nt: TGCAGTGCTAGTACTTTCCCCCTAAATAGGGAGTACACCTTC
cdr3_aa: CSASTFPLNREYTF

v_call: TRBV5-8
j_call: TRBJ1-4
d_call: NA
clone_size: NA
cdr3_nt: TGTGCCAGCAGCTTGATCCGGGATAGGCTGTTTTTT
cdr3_aa: CASSLIRDRLFF

v_call: TRBV7-8
j_call: TRBJ2-5
d_call: NA
clone_size: NA
cdr3_nt: TGTGCCAGCAGCCAGGGATCGGAGACCCAGTACTTC
cdr3_aa: CASSQGSETQYF

v_call: TRBV5-1
j_call: TRBJ2-5
d_call: NA
clone_size: NA
cdr3_nt: TGCGCCAGCAGCTTAGCTAGCCATCTACAAGAGACCCAGTACTTC
cdr3_aa: CASSLASHLQETQYF

v_call: TRBV28
j_call: TRBJ1-1
d_call: NA
clone_size: NA
cdr3_nt: TGTGCCAGCAGTGCTTTCCCCGGGGGGGACACTGAAGCTTTCTTT
cdr3_aa: CASSAFPGGDTEAFF

v_call: TRBV28
j_call: TRBJ2-2
d_call: NA
clone_size: NA
cdr3_nt: TGTGCCAGCACAGGCCCCAAGGCGAACACCGGGGAGCTGTTTTTT
cdr3_aa: CASTGPKANTGELFF

v_call: TRBV3-1/TRBV3-2
j_call: TRBJ1-2
d_call: NA
clone_size: NA
cdr3_nt: TGTGCCAGCAGCCAAGATCTCCGCTATGGCTACACCTTC
cdr3_aa: CASSQDLRYGYTF

v_call: TRBV7-2
j_call: TRBJ2-2
d_call: NA
clone_size: NA
cdr3_nt: TGTGCCAGCAGCCCCGGAGGGCCCACCGGGGAGCTGTTTTTT
cdr3_aa: CASSPGGPTGELFF

v_call: TRBV28
j_call: TRBJ2-2
d_call: NA
clone_size: NA
cdr3_nt: TGTGCCAGCGGGGGGGCAGGCGGGGAGCTGTTTTTT
cdr3_aa: CASGGAGGELFF

v_call: TRBV7-3
j_call: TRBJ2-1
d_call: TRBD2
clone_size: NA
cdr3_nt: TGTGCCAGCAGCTTAAGAAGCGGGGGGGCGGATGAGCAGTTCTTC
cdr3_aa: CASSLRSGGADEQFF

v_call: TRBV2
j_call: TRBJ1-1
d_call: NA
clone_size: NA
cdr3_nt: TGTGCCAGCAGTGAAGGGAACACTGAAGCTTTCTTT
cdr3_aa: CASSEGNTEAFF

v_call: TRBV3-1/TRBV3-2
j_call: TRBJ1-1
d_call: TRBD1
clone_size: NA
cdr3_nt: TGTGCCAGCAGGAATGTACAGGGGGCAAGGACTGAAGCTTTCTTT
cdr3_aa: CASRNVQGARTEAFF

v_call: TRBV28
j_call: TRBJ1-6
d_call: TRBD1
clone_size: NA
cdr3_nt: TGTGCCAGCACCCCACATCAGCTTAGACAGGGGGCGATCTATAATTCACCCCTCCACTTT
cdr3_aa: CASTPHQLRQGAIYNSPLHF

v_call: TRBV25-1
j_call: TRBJ1-5
d_call: TRBD1
clone_size: NA
cdr3_nt: TGTGCCAGCAGTCCCCCCGGGACAGGGGCCCAGCCCCAGCATTTT
cdr3_aa: CASSPPGTGAQPQHF

v_call: TRBV6-1
j_call: TRBJ1-1
d_call: NA
clone_size: NA
cdr3_nt: TGTGCCAGCAGTGATTTGGACTCAAACACTGAAGCTTTCTTT
cdr3_aa: CASSDLDSNTEAFF

v_call: TRBV29-1
j_call: TRBJ2-5
d_call: NA
clone_size: NA
cdr3_nt: TGCAGCGTTTATCCCGGGCGGATGGAGACCCAGTACTTC
cdr3_aa: CSVYPGRMETQYF

v_call: TRBV3-1/TRBV3-2
j_call: TRBJ1-1
d_call: TRBD1
clone_size: NA
cdr3_nt: TGTGCCAGCAGCCCCGGACAGGGGGCCACTGAAGCTTTCTTT
cdr3_aa: CASSPGQGATEAFF

v_call: TRBV5-1
j_call: TRBJ2-3
d_call: NA
clone_size: NA
cdr3_nt: TGCGCCAGCAGCTTGTATTGGGGAAGCACAGATACGCAGTATTTT
cdr3_aa: CASSLYWGSTDTQYF

v_call: TRBV4-2
j_call: TRBJ1-5
d_call: NA
clone_size: NA
cdr3_nt: TGTGCCAGCAGCCTCCGAGGGGGGGGCGGTGGCAATCAGCCCCAGCATTTT
cdr3_aa: CASSLRGGGGGNQPQHF

v_call: TRBV4-1
j_call: TRBJ1-5
d_call: NA
clone_size: NA
cdr3_nt: TGCGCCAGCAGCCAAGTTAACGAGAATCAGCCCCAGCATTTT
cdr3_aa: CASSQVNENQPQHF

v_call: TRBV3-1/TRBV3-2
j_call: TRBJ2-7
d_call: TRBD2
clone_size: NA
cdr3_nt: TGTGCCAGCAGCCGAACTAGCGGGGGGACCTACGAGCAGTACTTC
cdr3_aa: CASSRTSGGTYEQYF

v_call: TRBV6-5
j_call: TRBJ1-4
d_call: NA
clone_size: NA
cdr3_nt: TGTGCCAGCAGCGCGGACAGCCGGTCTGAAAAACTGTTTTTT
cdr3_aa: CASSADSRSEKLFF

v_call: TRBV6-5
j_call: TRBJ2-2
d_call: NA
clone_size: NA
cdr3_nt: TGTGCCAGCAGGAAGACACCCGTGAGCACCGGGGAGCTGTTTTTT
cdr3_aa: CASRKTPVSTGELFF

v_call: TRBV3-1/TRBV3-2
j_call: TRBJ2-3
d_call: NA
clone_size: NA
cdr3_nt: TGTGCCAGCAGCCATCGAGCGGGTAGCACAGATACGCAGTATTTT
cdr3_aa: CASSHRAGSTDTQYF